Shown below are 15 T cell receptor beta chains from a single sample sequenced in a study of OX40 agonist ivuxolimab in advanced cancers. Sequencing used immunoSEQ multiplex PCR; TCRdb keeps in-frame clones, though not all of them. The sample yields 50,000 to 65,000 clones, roughly 88% seen once. Source: CD4+ or CD8+ T cells sorted from blood, taken in a trial of the OX40 agonist ivuxolimab. The receptors here all came from an adult with an advanced solid tumor such as melanoma, head and neck, liver or kidney cancer.

The rearrangement links TRBV27 to TRBJ1-1; D uncertain. Germline V gives CDR1 MNHEY, CDR2 SMNVEV (reference sequence). This CDR3 region has 16 residues. V was trimmed by 3 bases and J by 1 base, leaving 15 bases between them. CDR3 bases: TGTGCCAGCAGTTTTCAGAGTCGACCGCCGAACACTGAAGCTTTCTTT. This encodes CASSFQSRPPNTEAFF.

J is TRBJ2-5 and V is TRBV6-6; D ambiguous. The germline V gene has CDR1 MNHNY and CDR2 SVGAGI (reference sequence). V gave up 6 bases and J gave up 2 bases, with 7 bases separating them. The length of the CDR3 is 12 residues. The CDR3 reads CASRPGQETQYF. CDR3 DNA sequence: TGTGCCAGCAGACCCGGTCAAGAGACCCAGTACTTC.

On this clone itself: The identical CDR3 is also encoded by other nucleotide sequences in the sample. V usage is TRBV19 and J usage is TRBJ2-7, with D possibly being TRBD2 (5 bases). CDR1 and CDR2 from the germline V gene are LNHDA and SQIVND (reference sequence). Deletions cut 5 bases from V and 2 bases from J, with 22 bases between. The CDR3 has 17 amino acids. The CDR3, as DNA: TGTGCCAGTAGTCAGGAGGTTACTAGTGGGATAACCTACGAGCAGTACTTC. Protein sequence: CASSQEVTSGITYEQYF.

DNA for the CDR3: TGTGCCAGCAGTTCTCCGGGACTAGCGGGATTGTGGGAGACCCAGTACTTC. This gives the protein CASSSPGLAGLWETQYF. This chain connects TRBV27 to TRBJ2-5, with TRBD2 identical over 13 bases. Germline V lookup: CDR1 MNHEY, CDR2 SMNVEV (reference sequence). The CDR3 contains 17 residues. After removal of 4 bases from V and 5 bases from J, the junction contained 10 bases not matched to a gene.

This chain connects TRBV11-2 to TRBJ2-7, with D unresolved. The CDR3 totals 13 residues. Germline CDR1 reads SGHAT; CDR2 reads FQNNGV. V gave up 5 bases and J gave up 2 bases, with 10 bases separating them. The CDR3 loop is CASSPRFPYEQYF. CDR3 DNA sequence: TGTGCCAGCAGCCCCCGGTTTCCCTACGAGCAGTACTTC. Variable domain in full (rest from reference TRBV11-2 and TRBJ2-7): EAGVAQSPRYKIIEKRQSVAFWCNPISGHATLYWYQQILGQGPKLLIQFQNNGVVDDSQLPKDRFSAERLKGVDSTLKIQPAKLEDSAVYLCASSPRFPYEQYFGPGTRLTVT.

The chain couples TRBV18 to TRBJ1-1; D is unresolved. Germline CDR1 and CDR2: KGHSH and LQKENI. V lost 4 bases and J 1 base, leaving 1 base between the germline ends. This CDR3 spans 11 amino acids. The CDR3 sequence: CASSQNTEAFF. CDR3 coding DNA: TGTGCCAGCTCACAGAACACTGAAGCTTTCTTT.

This rearrangement joins TRBV29-1 to TRBJ2-1; D ambiguous. CDR3 size: 15 residues. Trimming shortened V by 7 bases and J by 0 bases, and 16 bases separated the two germline ends. The germline V gene encodes CDR1 SQVTM and CDR2 ANQGSEA. The CDR3 spells CSADRRSSSYNEQFF. The CDR3 nucleotides are TGCAGCGCGGACCGGCGGAGCAGCTCCTACAATGAGCAGTTCTTC.

V gene TRBV10-3 combines with J gene TRBJ1-3; weak D call: TRBD1 (5 bases). Germline V lookup: CDR1 ENHRY, CDR2 SYGVKD. Trimming left V 3 bases short and J 2 bases short, with 8 bases between. The CDR3 spans 14 residues. The CDR3 region has the DNA TGTGCCATCAGTGACGGGGGAGCTGGAAACACCATATATTTT. This codes for CAISDGGAGNTIYF.

The chain combines TRBV27 with TRBJ1-1; D call uncertain. The CDR3 contains 14 residues. Germline V gives CDR1 MNHEY, CDR2 SMNVEV (reference sequence). With 6 bases removed from V and 11 bases from J, the gap between germline ends came to 22 bases. The CDR3 region is CASSPGSVLRYAFF. The DNA of the CDR3 is TGTGCCAGCAGCCCCGGGTCGGTGCTAAGGTATGCTTTCTTT.

The chain employs TRBV9 and TRBJ2-2; the match to TRBD2 covers 8 bases. Trimming took 6 bases from V and 4 from J; bases not matched to a gene: 8. Germline CDR1 reads SGDLS; CDR2 reads YYNGEE. This CDR3 region has 15 residues. In nucleotides, the CDR3 is TGTGCCAGCAAATCAGCGGGGGCCGCCACCGGGGAGCTGTTTTTT. Protein product: CASKSAGAATGELFF.

The genes are TRBV21-1 and TRBJ2-6; the table's D call TRBD1 went unverified against the DNA. TRBV21-1 constitutes a pseudogene. CDR3 length: 19 residues. The CDR3, as DNA: TGTGCCAGCAGCAGATTACCGGGACAGGGGTTTTCAGGGGCCAACGTCCTGACTTTC. This gives the protein CASSRLPGQGFSGANVLTF.

The chain joins TRBV6-1 to TRBJ1-1; D unclear. CDR3 size: 12 residues. CDR1 is MNHNS, CDR2 SASEGT, per germline. Trimming pared 7 bases from V and 5 bases from J, leaving 11 bases between. CDR3: CASNTRGTEAFF. CDR3 bases: TGTGCCAGCAATACACGGGGAACTGAAGCTTTCTTT.

The chain recombines TRBV30 with TRBJ1-2; D is uncertain. The CDR3 has 14 residues. Trimming cost V 0 bases and J 3 bases, with 11 bases left between them. Germline V lookup: CDR1 GTSNPN, CDR2 SVGIG (reference sequence). The CDR3: CAWSVSGRYYGYTF. CDR3 nucleotides: TGTGCCTGGAGTGTGTCAGGACGCTACTATGGCTACACCTTC.

A few counts support this clone. The gene calls are TRBV14 and TRBJ2-3; D might be TRBD1 (5 bases). From germline, CDR1 is SGHDN and CDR2 FVKESK. This CDR3 contains 13 residues. V shed 3 bases and J shed 5 bases, with 9 bases lying between them. The CDR3 DNA follows: TGTGCCAGCAGCCACAGGGTTTTAGATACGCAGTATTTT. Translating gives CASSHRVLDTQYF.

The V call is TRBV28, the J call TRBJ2-4, with a tentative D call TRBD1 (6 bases). The CDR3 extends over 18 amino acids. CDR1 MDHEN and CDR2 SYDVKM come from the germline V gene. With 7 bases removed from V and 0 bases from J, the gap between germline ends came to 22 bases. The CDR3 nucleotides are TGTGCCAGCATACCGGGACATAGGGGCTCGCTAGCCAAAAACATTCAGTACTTC. This sequence encodes CASIPGHRGSLAKNIQYF.